This is a list of T cell receptor beta chains from one sample in a study of blood T cells in healthy people across ages. TCRdb analysed the 5' RACE reads with MiXCR anew, one entry per CDR3 protein. The sample records 650,000 to 950,000 distinct CDR3 sequences, roughly 44% being singletons. The sample comprised blood. These receptors all come from a man between 60 and 70 years old in good health. The conserved cysteine and the conserved F or W are not part of the CDR3 here.

TRBV4-2 | ASSPLAGDEETQY
TRBV7-2 | ASSPGHFMNTEAF
TRBV5-1 | ASSLGRVSQETQY
TRBV3-1 | ASSQETQY
TRBV7-2 | ASSLEGRGPDTQY
TRBV7-9 | ASSHSSSYEQY
TRBV10-3 | AISESTNIPDTQY
TRBV24-1 | ATSDGLYNEQF
TRBV12-3/TRBV12-4 | ASTMEGYEQY
TRBV5-8 | ASSHPRHMNTEAF
TRBV3-1 | ASSRGMGQRGQETQY
TRBV9 | ASSVGGTWGDEQY
TRBV10-2 | ASSPTGRGAEAF
TRBV3-1 | ASSQEERAQETQY
TRBV28 | ASSSASGQGRFEQY
TRBV20-1 | SANSGGPSYEQY
TRBV30 | ASRTEGARTQY